The 14 T cell receptor beta chains below come from one sample, sequenced in a study of blood T cell repertoires in COVID-19. Clones were sequenced by immunoSEQ multiplex PCR, and TCRdb holds only the in-frame ones, with some missing. The repertoire holds hundreds of thousands of clones, with 75% to 90% as singletons. Material: PBMCs or T cells enriched from blood (not recorded which). These receptor sequences come from a woman aged 60-70 years who had recovered from COVID-19.

V is TRBV4-1 and J is TRBJ1-5, with 9 positions matching TRBD1. V was pared by 0 bases and J by 11 bases, with 8 bases of the junction left unmatched. The CDR3 contains 15 residues. CDR1 and CDR2 (germline): MGHRA, YSYEKL. The CDR3 loop reads CASSQDPGDRETQHF. CDR3 bases: TGCGCCAGCAGCCAAGATCCGGGGGACAGGGAGACCCAGCATTTT.

The CDR3 reads CATSTGANYGYTF. The CDR3 bases are TGTGCCACCAGTACAGGGGCTAACTATGGCTACACCTTC. This chain links TRBV24-1 with TRBJ1-2; 7 bases map to TRBD1. The V gene end was trimmed by 6 bases and the J gene end by 0 bases; junction bases not matched to a gene: 0. The CDR3 consists of 13 residues. CDR1 and CDR2 from the germline V gene are KGHDR and SFDVKD.

The chain uses TRBV11-2 and TRBJ2-1; TRBD1 might be the D (8 bases). V lost 4 bases and J 5 bases, leaving 15 bases between the germline ends. The germline V gene encodes CDR1 SGHAT and CDR2 FQNNGV. This CDR3 is 15 amino acids long. This CDR3 is CASSSWTGRDNEQFF. For the CDR3, the DNA is TGTGCCAGCAGCTCATGGACAGGGAGGGACAATGAGCAGTTCTTC.

The V call is TRBV24-1, the J call TRBJ1-5; 8 nucleotides line up with TRBD1. This CDR3 is 16 amino acids long. Germline loops: CDR1 KGHDR, CDR2 SFDVKD. V lost 5 bases, J lost 0 bases, and 5 bases stayed unmatched. The CDR3 DNA sequence: TGTGCCACCAGTGCCGCGACAGGGGATAGCAATCAGCCCCAGCATTTT. It specifies CATSAATGDSNQPQHF.

This clone was seen a single time. The chain carries TRBV2 and TRBJ1-5; possible D gene TRBD1, 5 bases. Germline V lookup: CDR1 SNHLY, CDR2 FYNNEI. CDR3 size: 15 residues. The V end was cut by 3 bases, the J end by 3 bases, with 12 bases between. CDR3 residues: CASSDAQGPNQPQHF. CDR3 nucleotides: TGTGCCAGCAGTGACGCGCAGGGCCCCAATCAGCCCCAGCATTTT.

CDR3 amino acids: CASMGDRGFVGELFF. The DNA for the CDR3 is TGTGCCAGCATGGGGGACAGGGGGTTCGTCGGGGAGCTGTTTTTT. The chain links TRBV6-6 to TRBJ2-2, with TRBD1 matching over 11 bases. CDR3 length: 15 amino acids. V lost 7 bases, J lost 7 bases, and 8 bases stayed unmatched. CDR1 is MNHNY, CDR2 SVGAGI, per germline (reference sequence).

The chain combines TRBV5-1 with TRBJ1-5; D call uncertain. Germline V gives CDR1 SGHRS, CDR2 YFSETQ. The CDR3 runs 13 residues. Trimming removed 2 bases at V and 6 bases at J, with 9 bases between. The CDR3 is CASSFGDRQPQHF. The CDR3 DNA reads TGCGCCAGCAGCTTCGGTGATCGTCAGCCCCAGCATTTT.

This chain joins TRBV28 and TRBJ1-2; TRBD1 is a possible D gene (5 bases). CDR3 length equals 13 residues. Germline V lookup: CDR1 MDHEN, CDR2 SYDVKM. Trimming stripped 2 bases from V and 5 bases from J, with 9 bases between. Here the CDR3 DNA reads TGTGCCAGCAGTTTAACGGGGGTATATGGCTACACCTTC. Protein product: CASSLTGVYGYTF.

V and J are TRBV28 and TRBJ1-4; possible D gene TRBD1, 6 bases. Germline V gene lookup returns CDR1 MDHEN and CDR2 SYDVKM. The V end lost 8 bases, the J end lost 6 bases, and 16 bases lay between the germline ends. The CDR3 totals 14 residues. The CDR3 protein is CASGAGTSHEKLFF. The CDR3 DNA sequence: TGTGCCAGCGGAGCCGGGACAAGCCATGAAAAACTGTTTTTT.

This rearrangement joins TRBV11-2 to TRBJ2-7; possible D gene TRBD1, 6 bases. There are 15 residues in the CDR3. V lost 0 bases and J 2 bases, leaving 11 bases between the germline ends. The V gene's germline CDR1 is SGHAT and CDR2 FQNNGV. The CDR3 region is CASSLEGAPTYEQYF. The CDR3 DNA reads as TGTGCCAGCAGCTTAGAGGGGGCCCCCACCTACGAGCAGTACTTC.

The gene calls are TRBV5-8 and TRBJ2-5, with TRBD2 identical over 10 bases. The germline gives CDR1 SGHTS, CDR2 YDEGEE. The V gene end was trimmed by 1 base and the J gene end by 5 bases; junction bases not matched to a gene: 5. CDR3 size: 15 residues. The DNA of the CDR3 is TGTGCCAGCAGCTTGATCCTAGCGGGGGTGGAGACCCAGTACTTC. It is translated as CASSLILAGVETQYF.

This CDR3 is CASSRGGLTNEKLFF. For the CDR3, the DNA is TGCGCCAGCAGCCGCGGGGGGCTGACTAATGAAAAACTGTTTTTT. V gene TRBV4-1 combines with J gene TRBJ1-4, with a tentative D call TRBD1 (6 bases). The CDR3 spans 15 residues. Between the trimmed V and J ends, which lost 4 bases and 2 bases, there was a span of 11 bases. Germline CDR1 and CDR2: MGHRA and YSYEKL.

The chain is built from TRBV6-6 and TRBJ1-5; tentative D call: TRBD1 (5 bases). Trimming removed 0 bases at V and 4 bases at J, with 10 bases between. Germline assignment: CDR1 MNHNY and CDR2 SVGAGI (reference sequence). This CDR3 has 15 amino acids. The CDR3 is CASSYSLDTNQPQHF. The CDR3 DNA is TGTGCCAGCAGTTACTCATTGGACACAAATCAGCCCCAGCATTTT.

J is TRBJ1-3 and V is TRBV3-1 (or the pseudogene TRBV3-2); 10 bases fit TRBD1. The CDR3 runs 17 residues. Trimming at V came to 4 bases and at J to 7 bases, leaving 13 bases not matched to a gene. Germline CDR1 LGHDT, CDR2 YNNKEL (reference sequence). CDR3 region: CASSPERGQGQGNTIYF. The CDR3 bases are TGTGCCAGCAGCCCGGAAAGAGGACAGGGACAGGGGAACACCATATATTTT.